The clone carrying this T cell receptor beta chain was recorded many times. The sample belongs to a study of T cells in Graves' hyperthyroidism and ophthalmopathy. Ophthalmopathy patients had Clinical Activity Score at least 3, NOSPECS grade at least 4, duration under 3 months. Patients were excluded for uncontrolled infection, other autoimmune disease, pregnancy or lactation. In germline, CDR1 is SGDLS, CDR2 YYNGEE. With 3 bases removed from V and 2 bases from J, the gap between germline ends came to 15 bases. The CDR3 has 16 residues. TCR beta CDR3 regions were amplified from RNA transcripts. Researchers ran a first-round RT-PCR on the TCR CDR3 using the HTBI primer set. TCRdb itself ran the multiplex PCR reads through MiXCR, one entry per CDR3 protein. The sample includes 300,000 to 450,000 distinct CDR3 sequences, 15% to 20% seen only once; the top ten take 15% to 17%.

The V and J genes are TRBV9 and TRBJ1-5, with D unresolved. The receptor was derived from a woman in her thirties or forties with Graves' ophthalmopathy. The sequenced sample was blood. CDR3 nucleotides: TGTGCCAGCAGCGCTGGGAGTGTTATCGGCAATCAGCCCCAGCATTTT. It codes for CASSAGSVIGNQPQHF.